A single sample is the source of the 21 T cell receptor beta chains below, sequenced in a study of regulatory T cells in long-lasting Graves disease. Arm-PCR of CDR3 regions and iRepertoire HTBI primers were the basis on which TCR beta libraries were built. MiXCR, run by TCRdb on the multiplex PCR reads, gives a single entry per CDR3 protein. The data contain under 250,000 distinct CDR3 sequences, roughly 19% of them singletons. Time point: newly diagnosed GD, antithyroid drugs for less than 3 months. RNA extracted from PBMCs served as the sequencing template. This sample also belongs to another study, concerning T cells in Graves' hyperthyroidism and ophthalmopathy.

Here the sequenced sample was peripheral blood mononuclear cells (PBMCs), taken at new diagnosis, from a patient treated with antithyroid drugs. The receptors originated from a woman aged 30 to 39 with Graves disease.

This clonotype was observed many times. The V gene is TRBV16, the J gene TRBJ1-6; tentative D call: TRBD1 (5 bases). The V end lost 4 bases, the J end lost 6 bases, and 10 bases lay between the germline ends. Germline loops: CDR1 KGHSY, CDR2 FQNENV. The CDR3 is 14 residues long. The CDR3 bases are TGTGCCAGCAGCCGGACACAGATTAATTCACCCCTCCACTTT. Amino acids: CASSRTQINSPLHF.

This clonotype was observed many times. The rearrangement joins TRBV6-1 to TRBJ2-1; no firm D call. The CDR3 is made up of 10 amino acids. The ends were cut back, 2 bases at V and 10 bases at J, with 3 bases in the middle. Germline V gene data show CDR1 as MNHNS and CDR2 as SASEGT. CDR3 DNA sequence: TGTGCCAGCAGTGAATGGGAGCAGTTCTTC. It translates to CASSEWEQFF.

This clonotype came up many times. CDR3 region: CASSQDRGHSTNEKLFF. CDR3 nucleotide sequence: TGTGCCAGCAGCCAAGACAGGGGACACTCAACTAATGAAAAACTGTTTTTT. The rearrangement joins TRBV6-1 to TRBJ1-4; TRBD1 agrees at 8 bases. Losses at the gene ends were 6 bases for V and 0 bases for J; bases not matched to a gene: 9. In germline, CDR1 is MNHNS, CDR2 SASEGT. The length of the CDR3 is 17 residues.

This clonotype came up many times. CDR3 sequence (DNA): TGTGCCAGCAGCGCCAGGGGGCATCTCACTGAAGCTTTCTTT. Translation: CASSARGHLTEAFF. This rearrangement joins TRBV11-3 to TRBJ1-1; 8 bases are a match to TRBD1. V shed 5 bases and J 4 bases; nucleotides not matched to a gene: 6. The CDR3 contains 14 residues. Germline values: CDR1 SGHNT, CDR2 YENEEA.

Many counts were recorded for this clonotype. The chain carries TRBV7-9 and TRBJ2-2; 7 bases line up with TRBD1. The J segment lost 5 bases and the V segment lost 4 bases, leaving 13 bases of the junction unmatched. The CDR3 is made up of 17 amino acids. CDR1 SEHNR and CDR2 FQNEAQ come from the germline V gene (reference sequence). The CDR3 protein is CASSSALGDRRTGELFF. CDR3 coding DNA: TGTGCCAGCAGCTCTGCGCTGGGGGACAGAAGGACCGGGGAGCTGTTTTTT.

Many counts were recorded for this clonotype. CDR3: CAWNLGKPSGNTIYF. The CDR3 DNA follows: TGTGCCTGGAATTTGGGGAAACCCTCTGGAAACACCATATATTTT. The genes are TRBV30 and TRBJ1-3; D gene uncertain. The CDR3 is made up of 15 amino acids. Trimming removed 4 bases at V and 0 bases at J, with 13 bases between. Germline V CDR1 and CDR2: GTSNPN, SVGIG (reference sequence). Full variable domain (outside the CDR3, taken from reference TRBV30 and TRBJ1-3): SQTIHQWPATLVQPVGSPLSLECTVEGTSNPNLYWYRQAAGRGLQLLFYSVGIGQISSEVPQNLSASRPQDRQFILSSKKLLLSDSGFYLCAWNLGKPSGNTIYFGEGSWLTVV.

There are many counts of this clonotype. The chain carries TRBV27 and TRBJ2-7, with TRBD1 matching 10 bases. Germline V gene data show CDR1 as MNHEY and CDR2 as SMNVEV (reference sequence). The CDR3 has 14 amino acids. The junction had 4 bases not matched to a gene; V was cut back by 4 bases and J by 4 bases. In DNA form, the CDR3 reads TGTGCCAGCAGTTACGGACAGGGGGGGTACGAGCAGTACTTC. Amino acids: CASSYGQGGYEQYF.

The V gene is TRBV5-1, the J gene TRBJ1-2; TRBD1 might be the D (5 bases). V shed 5 bases and J shed 0 bases, with 14 bases lying between them. CDR3 length: 15 amino acids. The germline V gene encodes CDR1 SGHRS and CDR2 YFSETQ. This CDR3 reads CASRPPGGTNYGYTF. The DNA for the CDR3 is TGCGCCAGCAGACCCCCCGGGGGAACTAACTATGGCTACACCTTC.

V and J are TRBV11-2 and TRBJ2-1; maybe TRBD2 (6 bases). With 4 bases removed from V and 4 bases from J, the gap between germline ends came to 8 bases. Germline lookup yields CDR1 SGHAT and CDR2 FQNNGV. The CDR3 totals 13 residues. DNA of the CDR3: TGTGCCAGCAGCTCCGGGACTTACAATGAGCAGTTCTTC. This codes for CASSSGTYNEQFF.

This clonotype was counted many times. The V and J genes are TRBV19 and TRBJ2-1; D is possibly TRBD1 (5 bases). Germline V gene data show CDR1 as LNHDA and CDR2 as SQIVND (reference sequence). Trimming took 3 bases from V and 7 from J, leaving 10 bases between them. This CDR3 has 13 amino acids. The CDR3 nucleotides are TGTGCCAGTAGTATCTCAGGGTTGAATGAGCAGTTCTTC. It codes for CASSISGLNEQFF.

The table lists this clonotype with many counts. J is TRBJ2-1 and V is TRBV14; tentatively, D is TRBD1 (6 bases). Trimming left V 2 bases short and J 7 bases short, with 9 bases between. The germline V gene encodes CDR1 SGHDN and CDR2 FVKESK. CDR3 length equals 13 residues. The CDR3 spells CASSQTGRNEQFF. The CDR3 coding sequence is TGTGCCAGCAGCCAAACAGGGAGAAATGAGCAGTTCTTC.

This clonotype has ten or more counts. The V and J genes are TRBV19 and TRBJ1-1, with TRBD1 matching 7 bases. The germline CDR1 and CDR2 sequences are LNHDA and SQIVND (reference sequence). This CDR3 comprises 12 residues. The V gene end was trimmed by 5 bases and the J gene end by 11 bases; junction bases not matched to a gene: 8. The DNA of the CDR3 is TGTGCCAGTAGTGGAGACAGGGCCTCGGCTTTCTTT. This encodes CASSGDRASAFF.

This clonotype occurred many times. The chain combines TRBV30 with TRBJ2-6; TRBD2 might be the D (5 bases). V was pared by 0 bases and J by 0 bases, with 15 bases between. The germline V gene has CDR1 GTSNPN and CDR2 SVGIG (reference sequence). The CDR3 covers 18 residues. Here the CDR3 reads CAWSVQGGTISGANVLTF. CDR3 coding DNA: TGTGCCTGGAGTGTACAAGGAGGTACCATCTCTGGGGCCAACGTCCTGACTTTC. The full variable domain, with the rest looked up from reference TRBV30 and TRBJ2-6, is SQTIHQWPATLVQPVGSPLSLECTVEGTSNPNLYWYRQAAGRGLQLLFYSVGIGQISSEVPQNLSASRPQDRQFILSSKKLLLSDSGFYLCAWSVQGGTISGANVLTFGAGSRLTVL.

In this sample, this clonotype turned up many times. The chain is built from TRBV6-1 and TRBJ1-5; D perhaps matches TRBD1 (6 bases). The CDR3 loop spans 15 amino acids. The germline gives CDR1 MNHNS, CDR2 SASEGT. The ends were cut back, 5 bases at V and 4 bases at J, with 15 bases in the middle. In nucleotides, the CDR3 is TGTGCCAGCAGTCCCCTCCCTCAGGGGAATCAGCCCCAGCATTTT. This encodes CASSPLPQGNQPQHF.

This clonotype was observed many times. The chain couples TRBV5-1 to TRBJ2-1; 12 bases agree with TRBD2. Germline-derived CDR1 and CDR2 are SGHRS and YFSETQ. This CDR3 comprises 14 residues. V shed 6 bases and J 6 bases; nucleotides not matched to a gene: 4. In nucleotides, the CDR3 is TGCGCCAGCAAGACTAGCGGGAGAGGCAATGAGCAGTTCTTC. The encoded protein is CASKTSGRGNEQFF. The complete variable domain, with remaining parts taken from reference TRBV5-1 and TRBJ2-1, reads KAGVTQTPRYLIKTRGQQVTLSCSPISGHRSVSWYQQTPGQGLQFLFEYFSETQRNKGNFPGRFSGRQFSNSRSEMNVSTLELGDSALYLCASKTSGRGNEQFFGPGTRLTVL.

This clonotype was picked up a small number of times. The chain couples TRBV6-5 to TRBJ1-1; no firm D call. V was shortened by 0 bases and J by 0 bases, with 5 bases between the two germline ends. This CDR3 contains 14 residues. Germline-derived CDR1 and CDR2 are MNHEY and SVGAGI. The DNA for the CDR3 is TGTGCCAGCAGTTACTCCGAGCTGAACACTGAAGCTTTCTTT. Protein: CASSYSELNTEAFF.

This clonotype was counted many times. The CDR3 is CASSVTGFNEQFF. The CDR3 DNA reads TGTGCCAGCAGCGTGACAGGGTTCAATGAGCAGTTCTTC. The rearrangement uses TRBV11-2 and TRBJ2-1; 7 bases line up with TRBD1. CDR3 length: 13 amino acids. V gave up 5 bases and J gave up 6 bases; unmatched junction bases: 4. Germline-derived CDR1 and CDR2 are SGHAT and FQNNGV.

CDR3 in DNA: TGTGCCAGCACCACCGCTAGCGGGAGGACAGATACGCAGTATTTT. Its protein is CASTTASGRTDTQYF. This chain connects TRBV28 to TRBJ2-3, with TRBD2 matching 11 bases. The V gene's germline CDR1 is MDHEN and CDR2 SYDVKM. The CDR3 covers 15 residues. The junction had 6 bases not matched to a gene; V was cut back by 7 bases and J by 3 bases. The whole variable domain, filled in from reference TRBV28 and TRBJ2-3, reads DVKVTQSSRYLVKRTGEKVFLECVQDMDHENMFWYRQDPGLGLRLIYFSYDVKMKEKGDIPEGYSVSREKKERFSLILESASTNQTSMYLCASTTASGRTDTQYFGPGTRLTVL.

This clonotype was observed at least ten times. The V call is TRBV7-2, the J call TRBJ2-3; D possibly corresponds to TRBD2 (7 bases). Germline values: CDR1 SGHTA, CDR2 FQGNSA. The CDR3 covers 16 residues. The germline V and J ends were trimmed by 2 bases and 0 bases, with 12 bases remaining between them. CDR3 sequence: CASSLRRGLSTDTQYF. The CDR3 region has the DNA TGTGCCAGCAGCTTAAGGCGGGGGCTCAGCACAGATACGCAGTATTTT.

The sample holds many counts of this clonotype. V is TRBV28 and J is TRBJ1-2; 7 bases line up with TRBD1. The CDR3 is 17 amino acids. CDR1 MDHEN and CDR2 SYDVKM come from the germline V gene. V was pared by 6 bases and J by 6 bases, with 19 bases of the junction left unmatched. The CDR3 sequence: CASSKGQTKKTGNGYTF. The CDR3 coding sequence is TGTGCCAGCAGCAAGGGACAGACCAAGAAAACTGGCAATGGCTACACCTTC.

Only a few counts were recorded for this clonotype. Its ends do not fully match the called genes, so a read error is possible. The J gene is TRBJ1-4, the V gene TRBV19; possibly TRBD1 for D (5 bases). The V gene's germline CDR1 is LNHDA and CDR2 SQIVND (reference sequence). This CDR3 has 18 residues. DNA for the CDR3: TGTGCCAGTAGTATAGATCTGGCGACAGCTGCAACTAATGAAAAACCGTTTTTT. Protein product: CASSIDLATAATNEKPFF.